The source of this TCR beta chain is a study of blood T cell repertoires in COVID-19. Across the whole study: Spain, Italy and the United States supplied samples that represented acute and convalescent COVID-19. Sample material is recorded as cDNA or gDNA derived from T cells, B-cell-depleted T cells, or PBMCs.

In the authors' methods: Estimation of nucleated cell counts relied on the amplification of reference gene primers. Libraries were prepared by immunoSEQ multiplex PCR; TCRdb keeps only in-frame clonotypes and omits some of them. V and J calls and clone size are copied from that table; D and trimming were computed from the DNA. The table includes roughly 250,000 clones, 70% to 90% detected once. The sample taken for sequencing was peripheral blood. The TCR originated in a man aged 40-50 years with acute or convalescent COVID-19.

Here the CDR3 reads CASISRDRGLQTQYF. The DNA of the CDR3 is TGTGCCAGCATCTCCCGGGACAGGGGGTTGCAGACCCAGTACTTC. This rearrangement joins TRBV3-1 (or the pseudogene TRBV3-2) to TRBJ2-5, with 11 bases that match TRBD1. The CDR3 length is 15 residues. Germline V gene sequence: CDR1 LGHDT, CDR2 YNNKEL (reference sequence). J gave up 6 bases and V 7 bases, and 10 bases lay outside the gene matches.